The following is a TCR beta chain sequence with its context. Only in-frame clones appear in the TCRdb table, and some are missing; sequencing was by immunoSEQ multiplex PCR. The table has about 71,000 clones, around 89% seen once; the top ten hold about 4.7%. These data belong to a study of technical replicates of blood from several donors. This sequence was found in a human donor in good health. Some clones in this sample may be carry-over from other donors' samples. The sequenced sample consisted of PBMCs.

Here the CDR3 DNA reads TGTGCCAGCAGCCAAGAAATCGGGTCCCTTAGCTCCTACAATGAGCAGTTCTTC. Residues: CASSQEIGSLSSYNEQFF. This chain uses TRBV4-2 with TRBJ2-1; no reliable D call. This CDR3 comprises 18 residues. The germline V gene has CDR1 LGHNA and CDR2 YNFKEQ. Trimming took 0 bases from V and 0 from J, leaving 15 bases between them.